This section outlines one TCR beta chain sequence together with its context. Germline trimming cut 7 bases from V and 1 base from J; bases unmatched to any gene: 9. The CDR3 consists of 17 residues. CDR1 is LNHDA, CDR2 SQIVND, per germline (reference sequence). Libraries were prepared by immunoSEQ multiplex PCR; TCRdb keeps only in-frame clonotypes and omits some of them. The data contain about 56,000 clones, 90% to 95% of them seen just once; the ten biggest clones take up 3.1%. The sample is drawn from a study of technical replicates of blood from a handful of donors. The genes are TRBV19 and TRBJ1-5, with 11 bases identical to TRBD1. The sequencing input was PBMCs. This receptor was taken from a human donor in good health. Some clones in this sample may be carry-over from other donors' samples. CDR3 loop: CASIRTGGLGSNQPQHF. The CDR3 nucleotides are TGTGCCAGTATTCGGACAGGGGGCTTAGGGAGCAATCAGCCCCAGCATTTT.